This T cell receptor beta chain appears in the sequencing data of a study of T cells after yellow fever vaccination. Study-level results: Booster sampling recovered most clones from primary vaccination (96% CD4, around 90% CD8).

This clonotype was counted only a few times. Its cognate antigen is unknown. Germline loops: CDR1 ENHRY, CDR2 SYGVKD. The CDR3 extends over 16 amino acids. V lost 4 bases, J lost 2 bases, and 2 bases stayed unmatched. TCRdb reprocessed the 5' RACE reads with MiXCR, giving one entry per CDR3 protein. The table shows 620,000 or so distinct CDR3 sequences, with more than 9% occurring only once. This chain connects TRBV10-3 to TRBJ2-5, with 15 bases identical to TRBD2. The sequence came from a man between 25 and 39 years old who received the YFV17D yellow fever vaccine. The sequences come from PBMCs, collected on the day of the yellow fever booster vaccination. The CDR3 sequence: CAISGGLAGGQETQYF. In DNA form, the CDR3 reads TGTGCCATCAGTGGGGGACTAGCGGGAGGACAAGAGACCCAGTACTTC.